One and the same sample provided the 14 T cell receptor beta chains below, sequenced in a study of shared clonotypes between healthy human individuals. TCRdb's copy holds only in-frame clones and misses some; the assay was immunoSEQ multiplex PCR. The sample lists over 400,000 clones, 81% occurring once. The sample was PBMCs. All receptors come from a woman between 35 and 50 years old in good health. Some clones in this sample may be carry-over from other donors' samples.

The chain recombines TRBV30 with TRBJ2-7, with D hard to call. Germline loops: CDR1 GTSNPN, CDR2 SVGIG (reference sequence). The V and J ends lost 1 base and 0 bases respectively, with 13 bases between them. This CDR3 spans 15 amino acids. CDR3 sequence (DNA): TGTGCCTGGAGTGGCCTCAGTTCTAGCTCCTACGAGCAGTACTTC. Residues: CAWSGLSSSSYEQYF.

A few counts support this clone. The V call is TRBV19, the J call TRBJ2-1; D is unresolved. The CDR3 has 13 amino acids. Trimming took off 6 bases at V and 6 bases at J, with 12 bases between the two ends. Germline CDR1 and CDR2: LNHDA and SQIVND (reference sequence). CDR3 sequence (DNA): TGTGCCAGTAGCCCATACCTCACCAATGAGCAGTTCTTC. Translation: CASSPYLTNEQFF. The full variable domain, with the rest looked up from reference TRBV19 and TRBJ2-1, is DGGITQSPKYLFRKEGQNVTLSCEQNLNHDAMYWYRQDPGQGLRLIYYSQIVNDFQKGDIAEGYSVSREKKESFPLTVTSAQKNPTAFYLCASSPYLTNEQFFGPGTRLTVL.

This clone was recorded only once. A read error is likely here: a far larger clone is one base away. The chain recombines TRBV11-2 with TRBJ2-7; maybe TRBD1 (6 bases). Germline V gene data show CDR1 as SGHAT and CDR2 as FQNNGV. CDR3 length: 17 amino acids. The CDR3 is CDSSFTWDTTRSYEQYF. CDR3 nucleotide sequence: TGTGACAGCAGCTTCACATGGGACACCACCCGATCCTACGAGCAGTACTTC.

V is TRBV19 and J is TRBJ2-2, with D hard to call. This CDR3 is 14 amino acids long. Germline V gene data show CDR1 as LNHDA and CDR2 as SQIVND (reference sequence). The V gene lost 4 bases and the J gene lost 1 base, with 7 bases spanning the gap. CDR3 region: CASSTGWNTGELFF. The CDR3 region has the DNA TGTGCCAGTAGTACCGGTTGGAACACCGGGGAGCTGTTTTTT.

The chain has TRBV19 and TRBJ1-5, with 8 bases fitting TRBD1. This CDR3 contains 14 residues. The V gene end was trimmed by 6 bases and the J gene end by 5 bases; junction bases not matched to a gene: 6. CDR1 is LNHDA and CDR2 is SQIVND in the germline V gene (reference sequence). CDR3 protein: CASRLQGDHQPQHF. The CDR3 bases are TGTGCCAGTAGGCTACAGGGGGACCATCAGCCCCAGCATTTT.

CDR3 nucleotide sequence: TGTGCCAGCAGTAAACCGGGACAAACCTCCTACGAGCAGTACTTC. Its protein product is CASSKPGQTSYEQYF. The V gene is TRBV6-5, the J gene TRBJ2-7; D might be TRBD1 (6 bases). CDR3 length: 15 residues. Germline CDR1 is MNHEY and CDR2 is SVGAGI. Trimming removed 5 bases from V and 0 bases from J, with 14 bases in between.

Comment on this clone: The CDR3 does not end in the conserved phenylalanine or tryptophan, so this is likely a read error. The rearrangement uses TRBV6-1 and TRBJ2-7; 9 bases agree with TRBD2. This CDR3 region has 15 residues. Trimming at V came to 8 bases and at J to 8 bases, leaving 16 bases not matched to a gene. The germline V gene encodes CDR1 MNHNS and CDR2 SASEGT. The CDR3 reads CASGEGSGSMYKQYL. The CDR3 region has the DNA TGTGCCAGCGGCGAGGGTAGCGGGAGTATGTACAAGCAGTACTTA.

Points on this clone: This probably arose from a read error, given a far larger clone one base away. A read error is likely, as this CDR3 ends without the conserved phenylalanine or tryptophan. This rearrangement joins TRBV9 to TRBJ2-7, with D unresolved. V lost 7 bases, J lost 3 bases, and 14 bases lay in between. This CDR3 contains 13 residues. In germline, CDR1 is SGDLS, CDR2 YYNGEE. CDR3: CASGQAESYEQYL. The CDR3 DNA follows: TGTGCCAGCGGGCAGGCGGAAAGCTACGAGCAGTACCTC.

The table lists this clone with a count of one. The rearrangement uses TRBV29-1 and TRBJ2-7; D is possibly TRBD1 (5 bases). Per germline, CDR1 SQVTM and CDR2 ANQGSEA. Deletions cut 2 bases from V and 3 bases from J, with 11 bases between. The length of the CDR3 is 13 residues. The CDR3: CSVERGQGYEQYF. The CDR3 nucleotides read TGCAGCGTTGAACGTGGGCAGGGCTACGAGCAGTACTTC.

The chain recombines TRBV7-2 with TRBJ2-5; a weak D match, TRBD2 (6 bases). This CDR3 has 14 amino acids. V was trimmed by 3 bases and J by 1 base, leaving 9 bases between them. Germline V gives CDR1 SGHTA, CDR2 FQGNSA. CDR3 coding DNA: TGTGCCAGCAGCTTTCTAGCGACCCAAGAGACCCAGTACTTC. Its protein product is CASSFLATQETQYF.

V gene TRBV5-1 combines with J gene TRBJ2-7; TRBD1 is a possible D gene (5 bases). The CDR3 runs 15 residues. V lost 1 base, J lost 0 bases, and 11 bases lay in between. Germline V gene lookup returns CDR1 SGHRS and CDR2 YFSETQ. The CDR3 nucleotides are TGCGCCAGCAGCTTGAGACCCAGGGACTCCTACGAGCAGTACTTC. Translated: CASSLRPRDSYEQYF.

CDR3 nucleotide sequence: TGCAGCGTCATGACAGGGGGGAACACCGGGGAGCTGTTTTTT. The encoded protein is CSVMTGGNTGELFF. The chain uses TRBV29-1 and TRBJ2-2; TRBD1 matches 9 bases. Germline trimming cut 6 bases from V and 1 base from J; bases unmatched to any gene: 3. CDR1 is SQVTM, CDR2 ANQGSEA, per germline. The CDR3 runs to 14 residues.

The V call is TRBV13, the J call TRBJ1-3; weak D call: TRBD1 (6 bases). The CDR3 is 20 amino acids. V was trimmed by 2 bases and J by 3 bases, leaving 26 bases between them. The germline V gene encodes CDR1 PRHDT and CDR2 FYEKMQ (reference sequence). The CDR3 is CASSLSLRKRRNRDGNTIYF. CDR3 sequence (DNA): TGTGCCAGCAGCTTATCTCTCCGGAAACGAAGGAACAGGGATGGAAACACCATATATTTT.

The rearrangement links TRBV6-1 to TRBJ2-7; D call uncertain. The length of the CDR3 is 12 residues. With 7 bases removed from V and 3 bases from J, the gap between germline ends came to 10 bases. Germline V gene data show CDR1 as MNHNS and CDR2 as SASEGT. The CDR3 DNA is TGTGCCAGCACCATGAACAGCTACGAGCAGTACTTC. Translation: CASTMNSYEQYF.